This TCR beta chain originates from a study of T cells after yellow fever vaccination. The CDR3 length is 13 residues. V lost 7 bases and J 7 bases, leaving 14 bases between the germline ends. Germline CDR1 and CDR2: MNHEY and SMNVEV (reference sequence). In TCRdb, the 5' RACE reads were re-called with MiXCR into one record per CDR3 protein. The top ten clones hold about 15% of a sample with more than 75,000 distinct CDR3 sequences, around 9.8% of them seen once. This clonotype was seen many times. The sequence came from a man between 18 and 29 years old who received the YFV17D yellow fever vaccine. V gene TRBV27 combines with J gene TRBJ2-1; the D gene is possibly TRBD2 (5 bases). The material sequenced was CD8+ T cells not binding an NS4B(214-222) dextramer, sorted from PBMCs, taken roughly 14 days after the first yellow fever vaccination. In DNA form, the CDR3 reads TGTGCCAGCAAAATCGGGATTGGGAATGAGCAGTTCTTC. Translated: CASKIGIGNEQFF.